The text below deals with one T cell receptor (beta chain). It was into CD45RA+ naive and CD45RA-negative memory subsets that the CD4+ cells were split. Sequencing used immunoSEQ multiplex PCR; TCRdb keeps in-frame clones, though not all of them. The sample has approximately 2,300,000 clones, just under 95% seen once. This sample stems from a study of shared clonotypes between healthy human individuals. Study in general: The study used three CD4 naive, three CD4 memory, two CD8 naive and one CD8 memory plate per donor.

The CDR3 consists of 14 residues. V was cut by 6 bases and J by 4 bases, with 16 bases left in between. The chain employs TRBV5-3 and TRBJ1-2, with D unclear. TRBV5-3 is reported as an ORF; its role is uncertain. The receptor comes from a man between 18 and 35 years old in good health. Some clones in this sample may be carry-over from other donors' samples. Sequencing was performed on naive CD4+ T cells from PBMCs. The subset here: CD45RA+ positively selected. The chain's CDR3 is CARMGLGLLYGYTF. CDR3 coding DNA: TGTGCCAGAATGGGATTGGGGTTACTCTATGGCTACACCTTC.